The 11 T cell receptor beta chains presented below share a single source sample, sequenced in a study of shared T cell receptors in the human thymus. Libraries were prepared by immunoSEQ multiplex PCR; TCRdb keeps only in-frame clonotypes and omits some of them. Altogether hundreds of thousands of clones are present, around 87% being singletons, with the ten largest covering about 0.0094%. The same sample was also used in a study of human thymus T cells.

Sequencing was carried out using thymocytes. These receptors all come from a boy younger than two with a congenital heart defect.

The chain has TRBV14 and TRBJ2-1; 7 nucleotides line up with TRBD2. This CDR3 spans 16 amino acids. The V gene end was trimmed by 3 bases and the J gene end by 9 bases; junction bases not matched to a gene: 14. The germline V gene encodes CDR1 SGHDN and CDR2 FVKESK. The CDR3 bases are TGTGCCAGCAGCCACCCTCGGACTAGGTGTGATGGTGAGCAGTTCTTC. Its protein is CASSHPRTRCDGEQFF.

This rearrangement joins TRBV30 to TRBJ2-1, with 12 bases matching TRBD2. The ends lost 1 base at V and 9 bases at J; junction bases unmatched: 7. The CDR3 runs 15 residues. Germline CDR1 is GTSNPN and CDR2 is SVGIG (reference sequence). The CDR3 spells CAWSAPTSGRSEQFF. CDR3 DNA: TGTGCCTGGAGTGCCCCGACTAGCGGGAGAAGTGAGCAGTTCTTC.

Only one count was recorded for this clone. The chain is built from TRBV11-2 and TRBJ2-7; a weak D match, TRBD1 (7 bases). Trimming stripped 4 bases from V and 4 bases from J, with 23 bases between. Germline V lookup: CDR1 SGHAT, CDR2 FQNNGV. This CDR3 spans 17 amino acids. CDR3 residues: CASSSLRRGRSLYEQYF. The CDR3, as DNA: TGTGCCAGCAGCTCTCTAAGGAGGGGGCGAAGTCTGTACGAGCAGTACTTC.

The chain is built from TRBV28 and TRBJ1-2, with D possibly matching TRBD1 (6 bases). Germline loops: CDR1 MDHEN, CDR2 SYDVKM. This CDR3 has 15 amino acids. Trimming left V 11 bases short and J 0 bases short, with 19 bases between. CDR3 protein: CALEQGFTANYGYTF. DNA for the CDR3: TGTGCCCTCGAGCAGGGGTTCACCGCTAACTATGGCTACACCTTC.

This clone has a single count. As the CDR3 is not closed by the conserved phenylalanine or tryptophan, this likely results from a read error. It is unclear where the CDR3 begins or ends on the DNA, so no DNA is shown, and the CDR3 is as TCRdb lists it. This rearrangement joins TRBV20-1 to TRBJ2-3; the listed D gene, TRBD2, was not tested against the DNA. Per the germline V gene, CDR1 is DFQATT and CDR2 is SNEGSKA (reference sequence). Counting both end residues, the CDR3 totals 10 amino acids. CDR3 region: CSATRTSGLS.

This sequence joins TRBV7-8 and TRBJ2-7; 11 bases align to TRBD1. This CDR3 is built from 15 residues. Germline CDR1 SGHVS, CDR2 FQNEAQ. V lost 5 bases, J lost 7 bases, and 10 bases stayed unmatched. CDR3 sequence reads: CASSIGQGASQEQYF. The CDR3 nucleotides read TGTGCCAGCAGCATCGGACAGGGGGCGTCGCAGGAGCAGTACTTC.

The CDR3: CASSLADNEKLFF. In nucleotides, the CDR3 is TGTGCCAGCAGTTTAGCGGATAATGAAAAACTGTTTTTT. The rearrangement joins TRBV28 to TRBJ1-4; D is unclear. The CDR3 loop spans 13 amino acids. Per germline, CDR1 MDHEN and CDR2 SYDVKM. Between the trimmed V and J ends, which lost 2 bases and 4 bases, there was a span of 5 bases.

The chain employs TRBV5-6 and TRBJ2-7; weak D call: TRBD1 (6 bases). Germline lookup yields CDR1 SGHDT and CDR2 YYEEEE. There are 16 residues in the CDR3. Trimming shortened V by 3 bases and J by 4 bases, and 20 bases separated the two germline ends. CDR3 loop: CASSYPDRTPSYEQYF. The CDR3 nucleotides are TGTGCCAGCAGCTACCCAGACAGGACCCCTTCTTACGAGCAGTACTTC.

V usage is TRBV11-2 and J usage is TRBJ2-5; 7 nucleotides line up with TRBD2. There are 13 residues in the CDR3. Trimming cost V 5 bases and J 1 base; bases outside gene matches: 1. In germline, CDR1 is SGHAT, CDR2 FQNNGV. The CDR3 DNA reads as TGTGCCAGCAGCAGGACTAGCCAAGAGACCCAGTACTTC. Translating gives CASSRTSQETQYF. Supplemented by reference TRBV11-2 and TRBJ2-5, the full variable domain reads EAGVAQSPRYKIIEKRQSVAFWCNPISGHATLYWYQQILGQGPKLLIQFQNNGVVDDSQLPKDRFSAERLKGVDSTLKIQPAKLEDSAVYLCASSRTSQETQYFGPGTRLLVL.

This clone was counted between two and nine times. V usage is TRBV7-2 and J usage is TRBJ2-5; D unresolved. The CDR3 loop spans 18 amino acids. V gave up 2 bases and J gave up 0 bases, with 19 bases separating them. Per the germline V gene, CDR1 is SGHTA and CDR2 is FQGNSA. CDR3 coding DNA: TGTGCCAGCAGCTTATACCCGAGTCTAGAATCGGACCAAGAGACCCAGTACTTC. It yields the protein CASSLYPSLESDQETQYF.

V gene TRBV19 combines with J gene TRBJ2-3; TRBD1 is a possible D gene (6 bases). Germline-derived CDR1 and CDR2 are LNHDA and SQIVND (reference sequence). The V end was cut by 4 bases, the J end by 2 bases, with 16 bases between. This CDR3 has 16 residues. This CDR3 is CASSTDRDTYTDTQYF. The CDR3, as DNA: TGTGCCAGTAGTACAGACCGGGACACCTACACAGATACGCAGTATTTT.